Listed below are T cell receptor beta chains from one sample, sequenced in a study of long-term antiretroviral therapy in people with HIV. Repertoires were generated with immunoSEQ multiplex PCR, while TCRdb's copy carries only in-frame clones and drops some. The sample includes approximately 18,000 clones, over 75% of them seen just once. This material consisted of unsorted PBMCs, taken 2.1 to 2.2 years before starting antiretroviral therapy. The receptors derive from a man aged 30 to 39 with HIV. The CDR3 runs from the conserved cysteine through the conserved F or W. D genes are given only for firm matches. Part of the rows lack a size; the others show once, few, many or a class for expanded clones.

d_call: TRBD1; j_call: TRBJ2-5; v_call: TRBV6-6; clone_size: -; cdr3_nt: TGTGCCAGCAGTTACCCCGGACAGGGTAGAGAGACCCAGTACTTC; cdr3_aa: CASSYPGQGRETQYF
d_call: TRBD1; j_call: TRBJ1-2; v_call: TRBV18; clone_size: few; cdr3_nt: TGTGCCAGCTCATCGGGACAGGGGGATAGCTACACCTTC; cdr3_aa: CASSSGQGDSYTF
d_call: TRBD2; j_call: TRBJ2-1; v_call: TRBV7-2; clone_size: -; cdr3_nt: TGTGCCAGCAGCCAGACCGGGAGGATATCTGAGCAGTTCTTC; cdr3_aa: CASSQTGRISEQFF
d_call: -; j_call: TRBJ2-2; v_call: TRBV10-3; clone_size: -; cdr3_nt: TGTGCCATCAGTGACTCCCGGGGGGACAGAAACACCGGGGAGCTGTTTTTT; cdr3_aa: CAISDSRGDRNTGELFF
d_call: TRBD1; j_call: TRBJ1-2; v_call: TRBV4-2; clone_size: -; cdr3_nt: TGTGCCAGCACAGGACAGGGGGTCGGACGTGGCTACACCTTC; cdr3_aa: CASTGQGVGRGYTF
d_call: -; j_call: TRBJ2-1; v_call: TRBV28; clone_size: -; cdr3_nt: TGTGCCAGCAGTTCCATGGGGATGCAGTTCTTC; cdr3_aa: CASSSMGMQFF
d_call: -; j_call: TRBJ2-5; v_call: TRBV25-1; clone_size: -; cdr3_nt: TGTGCCAGCAGTGCCCCCGGAAGCGCCAACCAAGAGACCCAGTACTTC; cdr3_aa: CASSAPGSANQETQYF
d_call: -; j_call: TRBJ1-2; v_call: TRBV10-3; clone_size: -; cdr3_nt: TGTGCCATCAGTGAGTCGATAGGCTACACCTTC; cdr3_aa: CAISESIGYTF
d_call: -; j_call: TRBJ2-2; v_call: TRBV7-9; clone_size: -; cdr3_nt: TGTGCCAGCAGCTTCGAGGGGGGGGAGCTGTTTTTT; cdr3_aa: CASSFEGGELFF
d_call: -; j_call: TRBJ1-4; v_call: TRBV7-2; clone_size: -; cdr3_nt: TGTGCCAGCAGCCCGCGGGGGGCCGGGGAAAAACTGTTTTTT; cdr3_aa: CASSPRGAGEKLFF
d_call: TRBD1; j_call: TRBJ2-3; v_call: TRBV9; clone_size: -; cdr3_nt: TGTGCCAGCAGCATCGGGACAGGGGGCGCGATAACAGATACGCAGTATTTT; cdr3_aa: CASSIGTGGAITDTQYF
d_call: TRBD1; j_call: TRBJ1-6; v_call: TRBV19; clone_size: once; cdr3_nt: TGTGCCAGTAGTCGGGGGGGACAGGGGCTTTCACCCCTCCACTTT; cdr3_aa: CASSRGGQGLSPLHF
d_call: TRBD1; j_call: TRBJ1-3; v_call: TRBV30; clone_size: -; cdr3_nt: TGTGCCTGGAGTAGTTGGGACAGACCTGGAAACACCATATATTTT; cdr3_aa: CAWSSWDRPGNTIYF
d_call: TRBD1; j_call: TRBJ1-1; v_call: TRBV5-1; clone_size: -; cdr3_nt: TGCGCCAGCAGCTTGGGGGACAGGGGCCCCCTCGAGGGTGGGAACACTGAAGCTTTCTTT; cdr3_aa: CASSLGDRGPLEGGNTEAFF
d_call: -; j_call: TRBJ1-6; v_call: TRBV5-1; clone_size: -; cdr3_nt: TGCGCCAGCAGCTTTTGGGGTCCAGGGGCGGATAATTCACCCCTCCACTTT; cdr3_aa: CASSFWGPGADNSPLHF
d_call: -; j_call: TRBJ2-1; v_call: TRBV7-9; clone_size: -; cdr3_nt: TGTGCCCCGGGGCGCGAATCCTACAATGAGCAGTTCTTC; cdr3_aa: CAPGRESYNEQFF